The next 13 T cell receptor beta chains were all read from a single sample in a study of T cells in narcolepsy. Produced via immunoSEQ multiplex PCR; TCRdb's table is partial and in-frame only. The sample gives about 35,000 clones, over 80% of which show up once; approximately 1.1% is in the top ten. The sample taken for sequencing was memory (CD45RA-) CD4+ T cells from blood. The source is a human donor in good health.

The genes are TRBV7-9 and TRBJ2-3; 7 nucleotides line up with TRBD2. Germline V gives CDR1 SEHNR, CDR2 FQNEAQ (reference sequence). This CDR3 contains 16 residues. The V gene end was trimmed by 5 bases and the J gene end by 6 bases; junction bases not matched to a gene: 14. CDR3 sequence (DNA): TGTGCCAGCAGCCCCATGGAGAGACTAGCAGGCGATACGCAGTATTTT. Translation gives CASSPMERLAGDTQYF.

The V and J genes are TRBV19 and TRBJ2-3; D is undetermined. The CDR3 loop spans 14 amino acids. V was clipped by 6 bases and J by 2 bases, with 12 bases between them. Germline values: CDR1 LNHDA, CDR2 SQIVND (reference sequence). In DNA, the CDR3 is TGTGCCAGTAGCCCCGGCGGACCCACAGATACGCAGTATTTT. Protein: CASSPGGPTDTQYF.

This rearrangement joins TRBV28 to TRBJ2-1; D unresolved. This CDR3 region has 12 residues. Trimming cost V 6 bases and J 6 bases, with 9 bases left between them. Germline loops: CDR1 MDHEN, CDR2 SYDVKM. CDR3 bases: TGTGCCAGCAGCCCCGACGTCAATGAGCAGTTCTTC. It codes for CASSPDVNEQFF.

The sample holds one count of this clone. This sequence joins TRBV30 and TRBJ1-6, with a weak D call TRBD1 (5 bases). Germline-derived CDR1 and CDR2 are GTSNPN and SVGIG (reference sequence). The CDR3 has 15 amino acids. In nucleotides, the CDR3 is TGTGCTTGGTCTCCAGTCGACGGGGGGGATTCACCCCTCCACTTT. It is translated as CAWSPVDGGDSPLHF.

The CDR3 sequence is CASNTGTTNTGELFF. The CDR3 nucleotides are TGCGCCAGCAACACTGGGACGACGAACACCGGGGAGCTGTTTTTT. The chain combines TRBV5-1 with TRBJ2-2; either TRBD1 or TRBD2 may supply D (5 bases each). The CDR3 consists of 15 residues. Germline V gene sequence: CDR1 SGHRS, CDR2 YFSETQ. The germline V and J ends were trimmed by 6 bases and 0 bases, with 12 bases remaining between them.

CDR3 residues: CAIKGWDRVGQETQYF. In DNA, the CDR3 is TGTGCCATCAAGGGCTGGGACAGGGTGGGACAAGAGACCCAGTACTTC. The J gene is TRBJ2-5, the V gene TRBV10-3; TRBD1 matches 9 bases. This CDR3 has 16 residues. From germline, CDR1 is ENHRY and CDR2 SYGVKD. Losses at the gene ends were 7 bases for V and 2 bases for J; bases not matched to a gene: 11.

The rearrangement links TRBV4-2 to TRBJ2-3; 7 positions match TRBD2. J lost 0 bases, V lost 8 bases, and 5 bases had no gene match. The CDR3 spans 14 residues. CDR1 is LGHNA and CDR2 is YNFKEQ in the germline V gene. Written as DNA, the CDR3 is TGTGCCAGCGGAAGAGCGGGGAGCACAGATACGCAGTATTTT. Translating gives CASGRAGSTDTQYF.

J is TRBJ2-7 and V is TRBV18, with D maybe TRBD2 (6 bases). This CDR3 contains 15 residues. Germline V gene sequence: CDR1 KGHSH, CDR2 LQKENI. Between the trimmed V and J ends, which lost 1 base and 0 bases, there was a span of 10 bases. The CDR3 sequence: CASSPRRGYSYEQYF. As DNA, the CDR3 is TGTGCCAGCTCACCACGGCGGGGTTACTCCTACGAGCAGTACTTC.

The rearrangement uses TRBV5-1 and TRBJ1-4, with TRBD1 matching over 10 bases. The CDR3 totals 15 residues. CDR1 SGHRS and CDR2 YFSETQ come from the germline V gene. V shed 0 bases and J 8 bases; nucleotides not matched to a gene: 4. The CDR3 DNA is TGCGCCAGCAGCTTGGGTGACAGGGGGCCCGAAAAACTGTTTTTT. Its translation is CASSLGDRGPEKLFF.

This chain connects TRBV6-5 to TRBJ1-2, with a weak D call TRBD1 (5 bases). V shed 4 bases and J shed 7 bases, with 19 bases lying between them. CDR1 and CDR2 (germline): MNHEY, SVGAGI. This CDR3 is 15 amino acids long. The CDR3 DNA is TGTGCCAGCAGTTCAGGGACGCAGCGGGGCCTTGGCTACACCTTC. Translating gives CASSSGTQRGLGYTF.

The rearrangement uses TRBV12-5 and TRBJ2-7, with TRBD2 matching 7 bases. The CDR3 spans 13 residues. Germline trimming cut 6 bases from V and 4 bases from J; bases unmatched to any gene: 6. The germline CDR1 and CDR2 sequences are LGHNT and FRNRAP. CDR3 DNA sequence: TGTGCTAGTGGAGCGGGACCCGGATACGAGCAGTACTTC. Its translation: CASGAGPGYEQYF.

V usage is TRBV27 and J usage is TRBJ1-2; the D is unclear. CDR3 length: 16 residues. The germline V gene has CDR1 MNHEY and CDR2 SMNVEV (reference sequence). V was cut by 3 bases and J by 4 bases, with 18 bases left in between. CDR3 sequence (DNA): TGTGCCAGCAGTTTCCTCAGGCTTGGATTGCCCTATGGCTACACCTTC. Residues: CASSFLRLGLPYGYTF.

V gene TRBV18 combines with J gene TRBJ2-7, with 7 nucleotides matching TRBD2. The CDR3 has 14 amino acids. Germline V CDR1 and CDR2: KGHSH, LQKENI. After removal of 3 bases from V and 7 bases from J, the junction contained 9 bases not matched to a gene. The CDR3 loop reads CASSPGGTAREQYF. The CDR3 bases are TGTGCCAGCTCACCGGGAGGGACGGCTAGGGAGCAGTACTTC.